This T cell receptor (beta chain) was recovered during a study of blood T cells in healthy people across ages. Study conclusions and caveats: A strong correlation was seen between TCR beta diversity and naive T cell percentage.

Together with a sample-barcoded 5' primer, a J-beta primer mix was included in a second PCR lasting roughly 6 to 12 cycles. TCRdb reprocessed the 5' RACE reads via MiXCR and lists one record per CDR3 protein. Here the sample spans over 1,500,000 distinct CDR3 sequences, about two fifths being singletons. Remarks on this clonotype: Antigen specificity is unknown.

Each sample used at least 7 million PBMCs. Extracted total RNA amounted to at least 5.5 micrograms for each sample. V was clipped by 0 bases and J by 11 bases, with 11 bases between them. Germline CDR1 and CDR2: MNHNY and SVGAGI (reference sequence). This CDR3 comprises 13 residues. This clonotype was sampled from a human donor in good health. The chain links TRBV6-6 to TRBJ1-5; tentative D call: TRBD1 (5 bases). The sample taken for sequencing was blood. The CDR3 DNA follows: TGTGCCAGCAGTTACTCCTGGGGGGAAGCCCAGCATTTT. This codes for CASSYSWGEAQHF.